These T cell receptor beta chains were read from a single sample in a study of cytomegalovirus exposure and HLA in healthy donors. Sequenced by immunoSEQ multiplex PCR; TCRdb stores in-frame clones only, minus some. The sample records under 150,000 clones, 75% to 80% being singletons. Sample: PBMCs. All receptors derive from a woman between 40 and 55 years old in good health and CMV-seronegative. The CDR3 runs from the conserved cysteine through the conserved F or W. The D gene is left open where the match is weak. The listing skips clone size in some rows; elsewhere it reads once, few, many or a size class.

cdr3_length	clone_size	d_call	v_call	j_call	cdr3_aa	cdr3_nt
14	NA	TRBD1	TRBV28	TRBJ2-5	CASSSGQAEETQYF	TGTGCCAGCAGTTCCGGACAGGCGGAAGAGACCCAGTACTTC
15	NA	TRBD2	TRBV5-5	TRBJ2-1	CASSFSGREYNEQFF	TGTGCCAGCAGCTTTAGCGGGAGGGAGTACAATGAGCAGTTCTTC
15	NA	NA	TRBV11-2	TRBJ2-1	CASSLNQRSYNEQFF	TGTGCCAGCAGCTTAAATCAGCGGTCCTACAATGAGCAGTTCTTC
14	NA	TRBD1	TRBV5-4	TRBJ1-1	CASRDGTGATEAFF	TGTGCCAGCAGGGACGGCACAGGGGCCACTGAAGCTTTCTTT
12	NA	NA	TRBV11-2	TRBJ2-7	CASSRTPYEQYF	TGTGCCAGCAGCAGGACACCCTACGAGCAGTACTTC
13	NA	NA	TRBV6-1	TRBJ2-1	CASRPIAYNEQFF	TGTGCCAGCAGGCCTATTGCGTACAATGAGCAGTTCTTC
12	NA	NA	TRBV7-2	TRBJ1-1	CASSRSGYEAFF	TGTGCCAGCAGCCGCTCGGGGTATGAAGCTTTCTTT
15	once	TRBD2	TRBV4-1	TRBJ2-1	CASSQDGGRAAEQFF	TGCGCCAGCAGCCAAGACGGCGGGAGGGCCGCTGAGCAGTTCTTC
16	NA	TRBD2	TRBV5-4	TRBJ2-7	CASSNGPTSGDYEQYF	TGTGCCAGCAGCAACGGACCGACTAGCGGGGACTACGAGCAGTACTTC
15	NA	NA	TRBV4-3	TRBJ1-1	CASSQAPGVNTEAFF	TGCGCCAGCAGCCAAGCCCCAGGGGTTAACACTGAAGCTTTCTTT
14	NA	TRBD2	TRBV11-2	TRBJ2-7	CASRAGFSSYEQYF	TGTGCCAGCAGAGCGGGGTTCAGTTCCTACGAGCAGTACTTC
15	once	TRBD1	TRBV25-1	TRBJ1-2	CASSEGGTGGYGYTF	TGTGCCAGCAGTGAAGGCGGGACAGGGGGGTATGGCTACACCTTC
17	NA	NA	TRBV19	TRBJ2-2	CASSIGLKGSGAGELFF	TGTGCCAGTAGTATAGGATTGAAGGGTTCGGGGGCCGGGGAGCTGTTTTTT
18	NA	NA	TRBV7-2	TRBJ1-6	CASSLRPPLGQNNSPLHF	TGTGCCAGCAGCTTACGCCCGCCCCTAGGACAGAATAATTCACCCCTCCACTTT
15	few	NA	TRBV6-5	TRBJ2-7	CASSYQGGNAYEQYF	TGTGCCAGCAGTTACCAGGGCGGGAACGCCTACGAGCAGTACTTC
12	NA	TRBD1	TRBV10-3	TRBJ1-2	CAIRGQGAGYTF	TGTGCCATCAGGGGACAGGGAGCTGGCTACACCTTC
13	NA	NA	TRBV5-5	TRBJ1-2	CASSSGQLYGYTF	TGTGCCAGCAGCTCTGGGCAGCTCTATGGCTACACCTTC
16	NA	TRBD2	TRBV7-9	TRBJ2-1	CSSSTVGGRAHNEQFF	TGTTCCAGCAGCACAGTCGGGGGGAGGGCCCACAATGAGCAGTTCTTC
14	NA	NA	TRBV4-2	TRBJ2-2	CASSADLGTGELFF	TGTGCCAGCAGCGCAGACTTGGGCACCGGGGAGCTGTTTTTT
15	NA	NA	TRBV7-9	TRBJ2-5	CSSSLSLGAGETQYF	TGTTCCAGCAGCTTATCGTTAGGGGCAGGGGAGACCCAGTACTTC
17	NA	TRBD1	TRBV7-2	TRBJ1-5	CASSPVGQGAGNQPQHF	TGTGCCAGCAGCCCTGTGGGACAGGGGGCCGGGAATCAGCCCCAGCATTTT
15	NA	NA	TRBV28	TRBJ2-7	CASSSPSGGSYEQYF	TGTGCCAGCAGCTCGCCCAGCGGAGGCTCCTACGAGCAGTACTTC
14	NA	NA	TRBV5-8	TRBJ2-4	CASSLQMAKNIQYF	TGTGCCAGCAGCCTCCAGATGGCCAAAAACATTCAGTACTTC
18	NA	TRBD2	TRBV7-7	TRBJ2-1	CASSLRLAGVGGASEQFF	TGTGCTAGCAGCTTAAGGCTAGCGGGAGTTGGGGGTGCCAGTGAGCAGTTCTTC
15	NA	NA	TRBV28	TRBJ1-5	CASRIRGNSNQPQHF	TGTGCCAGCAGGATTAGAGGGAATAGCAATCAGCCCCAGCATTTT
14	NA	TRBD2	TRBV5-1	TRBJ2-1	CASSRPGLNNEQFF	TGCGCCAGCAGCCGACCGGGACTAAACAATGAGCAGTTCTTC
16	NA	TRBD1	TRBV5-6	TRBJ2-7	CASSQISGQGLYEQYF	TGTGCCAGCAGCCAGATCTCGGGACAGGGTTTGTACGAGCAGTACTTC
16	NA	TRBD2	TRBV5-1	TRBJ2-7	CASRLGLAGTTYEQYF	TGCGCCAGCAGACTGGGACTAGCGGGTACTACCTACGAGCAGTACTTC
11	NA	NA	TRBV28	TRBJ2-1	CASSPAIEQFF	TGTGCCAGCAGTCCCGCTATTGAGCAGTTCTTC
18	NA	NA	TRBV4-1	TRBJ1-5	CASSQDGKGPRGNQPQHF	TGCGCCAGCAGCCAAGACGGTAAGGGGCCTAGGGGCAATCAGCCCCAGCATTTT
13	NA	TRBD1	TRBV28	TRBJ2-7	CASSQGQHYEQYF	TGTGCCAGCAGTCAGGGACAGCACTACGAGCAGTACTTC
15	once	TRBD1	TRBV18	TRBJ1-4	CASSPRGQLGEKLFF	TGTGCCAGCTCACCCCGGGGACAGCTGGGGGAAAAACTGTTTTTT
15	NA	TRBD1	TRBV6-1	TRBJ2-7	CASSEGQGLYGEQYF	TGTGCCAGCAGCGAGGGACAGGGGTTGTATGGCGAGCAGTACTTC
15	NA	TRBD1	TRBV27	TRBJ2-1	CASSTTGTGVFEQFF	TGTGCCAGCAGCACAACCGGGACAGGGGTTTTTGAGCAGTTCTTC
14	NA	TRBD2	TRBV5-1	TRBJ2-1	CASSQAGAHNEQFF	TGCGCCAGCAGTCAGGCGGGAGCCCACAATGAGCAGTTCTTC
16	NA	NA	TRBV6-5	TRBJ1-2	CASSYTINGANYGYTF	TGTGCCAGCAGTTACACAATAAACGGGGCTAACTATGGCTACACCTTC
14	NA	NA	TRBV18	TRBJ2-3	CASSPSPVTDTQYF	TGTGCCAGCTCACCCTCGCCGGTCACAGATACGCAGTATTTT
11	NA	NA	TRBV20-1	TRBJ1-2	CSSRNPYGYTF	TGCAGTAGCAGGAACCCGTATGGCTACACCTTC
15	NA	TRBD2	TRBV5-1	TRBJ2-1	CASSSGTSGNNEQFF	TGCGCCAGCAGCTCAGGGACTAGCGGTAACAATGAGCAGTTCTTC
13	few	NA	TRBV19	TRBJ2-2	CASRPDRTGELFF	TGTGCCAGTAGACCTGACAGAACCGGGGAGCTGTTTTTT
14	NA	TRBD2	TRBV6-1	TRBJ2-2	CASRVAGGPGELFF	TGTGCCAGCAGGGTAGCGGGAGGGCCCGGGGAGCTGTTTTTT
15	NA	NA	TRBV11-2	TRBJ2-4	CASSLLTRVANIQYF	TGTGCCAGCAGCTTATTAACCAGGGTTGCAAACATTCAGTACTTC
13	NA	TRBD1	TRBV2	TRBJ1-1	CASRDRENTEAFF	TGTGCCAGTCGGGACAGGGAGAACACTGAAGCTTTCTTT
15	NA	TRBD1	TRBV5-1	TRBJ1-4	CASSLTGTAHEKLFF	TGCGCCAGCAGTTTAACCGGGACAGCCCATGAAAAACTGTTTTTT
16	NA	NA	TRBV21-1	TRBJ2-7	CASSSRLAETLYEQYF	TGTGCCAGCAGCTCAAGACTAGCTGAAACCCTCTACGAGCAGTACTTC
16	NA	NA	TRBV18	TRBJ2-6	CASSPSGPSGANVLTF	TGTGCCAGCTCACCCTCAGGGCCCTCTGGGGCCAACGTCCTGACTTTC
13	NA	NA	TRBV15	TRBJ2-5	CATSRDFRETQYF	TGTGCCACCAGCAGAGATTTCCGGGAGACCCAGTACTTC
16	NA	NA	TRBV5-1	TRBJ1-6	CASSLGAATANSPLHF	TGCGCCAGCAGCTTGGGTGCGGCGACAGCGAATTCACCCCTCCACTTT
15	NA	NA	TRBV28	TRBJ2-1	CASSFRRGSLGEQFF	TGTGCCAGCAGTTTTCGGCGGGGATCCCTGGGTGAGCAGTTCTTC
14	NA	TRBD2	TRBV5-1	TRBJ2-7	CASSLAAGMYEQYF	TGCGCCAGCAGCTTGGCAGCGGGAATGTACGAGCAGTACTTC
13	NA	TRBD1	TRBV2	TRBJ1-1	CASSGSGQGEAFF	TGTGCCAGCAGTGGTTCGGGACAGGGGGAAGCTTTCTTT
14	NA	NA	TRBV10-2	TRBJ2-7	CASAYLAPSYEQYF	TGCGCCAGCGCCTACCTAGCGCCATCCTACGAGCAGTACTTC
16	NA	NA	TRBV21-1	TRBJ2-2	CASSPRSGANTGELFF	TGTGCCAGCAGCCCCAGATCAGGGGCCAACACCGGGGAGCTGTTTTTT
17	NA	TRBD1	TRBV28	TRBJ1-4	CASSLAGGLRTNEKLFF	TGTGCCAGCAGTTTAGCAGGGGGCCTGAGGACTAATGAAAAACTGTTTTTT
11	NA	NA	TRBV19	TRBJ1-1	CASVGGGEAFF	TGTGCCAGTGTGGGTGGAGGGGAAGCTTTCTTT